Below, 7 T cell receptor beta chains from the same sample are listed, as sequenced in a study of cytotoxic CD8 clonotypes in ibrutinib-treated CLL. Data came from immunoSEQ multiplex PCR; TCRdb stores just in-frame clones and leaves some out. The profile shows 150,000 or so clones, approximately 85% of them singletons. Sequences were derived from PBMCs, sampled after 24 months of ibrutinib treatment. These receptors were collected from a human donor with chronic lymphocytic leukemia.

The rearrangement uses TRBV4-3 and TRBJ1-1; TRBD1 aligns across 7 bases. CDR1 LGHNA and CDR2 YSLEER come from the germline V gene. The CDR3 covers 17 residues. The V segment lost 4 bases and the J segment 4 bases; nucleotides outside the gene matches: 15. In nucleotides, the CDR3 is TGCGCCAGCAGCCCTCCCAGGCGCACAGGGGCAGTCACTGAAGCTTTCTTT. It yields the protein CASSPPRRTGAVTEAFF.

Comment on this clone: Its ends do not fully match the called genes, so a read error is possible. This chain joins TRBV4-2 and TRBJ1-2; maybe TRBD1 (5 bases). This CDR3 spans 15 amino acids. Germline-derived CDR1 and CDR2 are LGHNA and YNFKEQ. The CDR3 reads CAGSPTPDPWGGYTF. The DNA of the CDR3 is TGTGCCGGCAGCCCGACCCCGGACCCCTGGGGCGGCTACACCTTC.

V is TRBV4-2 and J is TRBJ2-1, with 16 bases lining up with TRBD2. Per germline, CDR1 LGHNA and CDR2 YNFKEQ. The CDR3 contains 21 residues. V was clipped by 3 bases and J by 2 bases; unmatched bases: 13. CDR3 nucleotide sequence: TGTGCCAGCAGCCAGGCCGGAGGGACTAGCGGGGGGGCGAGGACCTACAATGAGCAGTTCTTC. Protein sequence: CASSQAGGTSGGARTYNEQFF.

This clone has a handful of counts. The chain recombines TRBV18 with TRBJ2-2, with TRBD2 as a possible D gene (5 bases). CDR1 KGHSH and CDR2 LQKENI come from the germline V gene. This CDR3 spans 16 amino acids. V lost 5 bases and J lost 3, with 16 bases in between. The CDR3 bases are TGTGCCAGCTCATCTCCCGGGGTACTTCACACCGGGGAGCTGTTTTTT. This gives the protein CASSSPGVLHTGELFF.

V and J are TRBV6-5 and TRBJ1-4; D remains unclear. Deletions cut 8 bases from V and 8 bases from J, with 18 bases between. The germline V gene encodes CDR1 MNHEY and CDR2 SVGAGI. The length of the CDR3 is 14 residues. CDR3 loop: CASHLAGEYEKLFF. The CDR3 coding sequence is TGTGCCAGCCACTTAGCGGGCGAGTACGAAAAACTGTTTTTT.

The chain recombines TRBV27 with TRBJ2-7; unclear D gene. CDR3 length: 17 residues. Trimming took 3 bases from V and 4 from J, leaving 22 bases between them. Germline V lookup: CDR1 MNHEY, CDR2 SMNVEV (reference sequence). This CDR3 reads CASSLKLGTTSFYEQYF. The CDR3 bases are TGTGCCAGCAGTTTGAAACTCGGAACCACCTCCTTTTACGAGCAGTACTTC.

The rearrangement joins TRBV5-5 to TRBJ2-3, with unresolved D. Trimming removed 1 base from V and 0 bases from J, with 6 bases in between. Germline-derived CDR1 and CDR2 are SGHKS and YYEKEE (reference sequence). This CDR3 spans 14 amino acids. The CDR3 loop reads CASSLIGSTDTQYF. The CDR3 DNA reads as TGTGCCAGCAGCTTGATAGGGAGCACAGATACGCAGTATTTT.